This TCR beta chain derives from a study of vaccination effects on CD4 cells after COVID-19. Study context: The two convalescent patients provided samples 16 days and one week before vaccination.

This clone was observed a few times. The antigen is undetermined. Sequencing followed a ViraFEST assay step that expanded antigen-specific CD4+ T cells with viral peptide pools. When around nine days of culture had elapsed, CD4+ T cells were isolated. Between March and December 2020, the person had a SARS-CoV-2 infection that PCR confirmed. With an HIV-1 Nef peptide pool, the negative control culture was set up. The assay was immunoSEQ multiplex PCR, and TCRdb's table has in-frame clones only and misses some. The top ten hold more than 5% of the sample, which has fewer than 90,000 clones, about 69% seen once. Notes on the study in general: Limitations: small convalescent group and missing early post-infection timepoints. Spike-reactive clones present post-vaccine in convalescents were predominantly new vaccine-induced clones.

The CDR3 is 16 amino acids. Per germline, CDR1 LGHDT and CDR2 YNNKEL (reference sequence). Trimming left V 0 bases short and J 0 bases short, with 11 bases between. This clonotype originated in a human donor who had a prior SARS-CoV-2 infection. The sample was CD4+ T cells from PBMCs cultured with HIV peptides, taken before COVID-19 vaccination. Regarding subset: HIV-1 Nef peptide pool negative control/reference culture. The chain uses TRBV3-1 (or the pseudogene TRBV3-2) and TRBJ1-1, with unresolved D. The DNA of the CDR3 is TGTGCCAGCAGCCAAGATAGTGCAGTGATGAACACTGAAGCTTTCTTT. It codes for CASSQDSAVMNTEAFF.